Listed below are T cell receptor beta chains from one sample, sequenced in a study of blood T cell repertoires in COVID-19. Profiled with immunoSEQ multiplex PCR; TCRdb holds only in-frame clones, not every one. The profile shows 150,000 to 200,000 clones, 80% of them singletons. Sequencing was carried out using PBMCs or T cells enriched from blood (not recorded which). These receptors were collected from a woman in her sixties who had recovered from COVID-19. Both conserved end residues are part of each CDR3. Fields, in order: J gene, V gene, clone size, D gene, CDR3 DNA, CDR3 protein. The D gene is left open where the match is weak. The size of a clone is reported for some rows only, either as once, few or many, or as a class for expanded clones.

J gene: TRBJ2-7
V gene: TRBV4-2
clone size: many
D gene: TRBD2
CDR3 DNA: TGTGCCAGCAGCCAAGATCAAGCGGGGGGGAACGAGCAGTACTTC
CDR3 protein: CASSQDQAGGNEQYF

J gene: TRBJ2-5
V gene: TRBV28
clone size: .
D gene: TRBD1
CDR3 DNA: TGTGCCAGCAGTATGACAGGGGGCACGGAGACCCAGTACTTC
CDR3 protein: CASSMTGGTETQYF

J gene: TRBJ1-2
V gene: TRBV29-1
clone size: few
D gene: .
CDR3 DNA: TGCAGCGTTGAAGGTGGGGGGGCGCGATGGTCTGGCTACACCTTC
CDR3 protein: CSVEGGGARWSGYTF

J gene: TRBJ1-2
V gene: TRBV10-3
clone size: .
D gene: TRBD1
CDR3 DNA: TGTGCCATCAGCGGGACAGGGGATACTAACTATGGCTACACCTTC
CDR3 protein: CAISGTGDTNYGYTF

J gene: TRBJ2-7
V gene: TRBV3-1/TRBV3-2
clone size: .
D gene: TRBD1
CDR3 DNA: TGTGCCAGCAGCCCCGACAGGGGAACCTACGAGCAGTACTTC
CDR3 protein: CASSPDRGTYEQYF

J gene: TRBJ2-5
V gene: TRBV3-1/TRBV3-2
clone size: once
D gene: TRBD2
CDR3 DNA: TGTGCCAGCAGCCAAGCGGGGCCCGGGGGAGGGGAGACCCAGTACTTC
CDR3 protein: CASSQAGPGGGETQYF

J gene: TRBJ1-3
V gene: TRBV3-1/TRBV3-2
clone size: few
D gene: .
CDR3 DNA: TGTGCCAGCAGCCAAGGCTCTGGGCCGGGAAACACCATATATTTT
CDR3 protein: CASSQGSGPGNTIYF

J gene: TRBJ1-1
V gene: TRBV6-2/TRBV6-3
clone size: once
D gene: .
CDR3 DNA: TGTGCCAGCAGTTACACAGTCTCCATCACTGAAGCTTTCTTT
CDR3 protein: CASSYTVSITEAFF

J gene: TRBJ1-5
V gene: TRBV12-5
clone size: .
D gene: .
CDR3 DNA: TGTGCTAGTGGTTTGTGGCAGGGCAATCAGCCCCAGCATTTT
CDR3 protein: CASGLWQGNQPQHF

J gene: TRBJ2-7
V gene: TRBV2
clone size: .
D gene: TRBD2
CDR3 DNA: TGTGCCAGCCTTGGGGGGGTTGGCGAGCAGTACTTC
CDR3 protein: CASLGGVGEQYF

J gene: TRBJ1-2
V gene: TRBV7-2
clone size: .
D gene: TRBD1
CDR3 DNA: TGTGCCAGCAGCTCGAAGGGACAGGTCTATGGCTACACCTTC
CDR3 protein: CASSSKGQVYGYTF

J gene: TRBJ2-7
V gene: TRBV5-1
clone size: .
D gene: .
CDR3 DNA: TGCGCCAGCACTCCTACAGGGAATCCCTACGAGCAGTACTTC
CDR3 protein: CASTPTGNPYEQYF

J gene: TRBJ1-2
V gene: TRBV19
clone size: .
D gene: TRBD1
CDR3 DNA: TGTGCCAGTGACACTCCGGGACAGGGGACCTATGGCTACACCTTC
CDR3 protein: CASDTPGQGTYGYTF

J gene: TRBJ1-6
V gene: TRBV9
clone size: .
D gene: TRBD1
CDR3 DNA: TGTGCCAGCAGCGTAGCTGGACAGGGAAGTTCACCCCTCCACTTT
CDR3 protein: CASSVAGQGSSPLHF

J gene: TRBJ2-7
V gene: TRBV5-1
clone size: .
D gene: TRBD1
CDR3 DNA: TGCGCCAGCAGCTCTGGACAGGTGACCTACGAGCAGTACTTC
CDR3 protein: CASSSGQVTYEQYF

J gene: TRBJ2-3
V gene: TRBV15
clone size: .
D gene: TRBD2
CDR3 DNA: TGTGCCACCAGCTGGCGGGGGGACCCCACAGATACGCAGTATTTT
CDR3 protein: CATSWRGDPTDTQYF

J gene: TRBJ2-7
V gene: TRBV6-2/TRBV6-3
clone size: .
D gene: .
CDR3 DNA: TGTGCCAGCAGTTACCTTCGGACTGGGGGCTCCGAGCAGTACTTC
CDR3 protein: CASSYLRTGGSEQYF

J gene: TRBJ2-1
V gene: TRBV4-1
clone size: .
D gene: .
CDR3 DNA: TGCGCCAGCAGCCAAGATACAGGGCCCTATCAAAACAATGAGCAGTTCTTC
CDR3 protein: CASSQDTGPYQNNEQFF

J gene: TRBJ2-1
V gene: TRBV27
clone size: .
D gene: .
CDR3 DNA: TGTGCCAGCAGAGGGAGGAATGAGCAGTTCTTC
CDR3 protein: CASRGRNEQFF

J gene: TRBJ1-2
V gene: TRBV14
clone size: few
D gene: TRBD1
CDR3 DNA: TGTGCCAGCAGGCGGACCGGACAGGGGAATAACTATGGCTACACCTTC
CDR3 protein: CASRRTGQGNNYGYTF

J gene: TRBJ1-5
V gene: TRBV27
clone size: .
D gene: TRBD1
CDR3 DNA: TGTGCCAGCAGCCTGGACAGGGTTGGCAATCAGCCCCAGCATTTT
CDR3 protein: CASSLDRVGNQPQHF

J gene: TRBJ2-5
V gene: TRBV30
clone size: .
D gene: TRBD2
CDR3 DNA: TGTGCCTGGAGTGGGGGGGGGAACCAAGAGACCCAGTACTTC
CDR3 protein: CAWSGGGNQETQYF

J gene: TRBJ2-7
V gene: TRBV4-1
clone size: .
D gene: .
CDR3 DNA: TGCGCCAGCAGCCAAGGTCTTATATCCTACGAGCAGTACTTC
CDR3 protein: CASSQGLISYEQYF

J gene: TRBJ2-5
V gene: TRBV3-1/TRBV3-2
clone size: .
D gene: .
CDR3 DNA: TGTGCCAGCAGCCAAGATCAGGGGGGCCTCCCAGAGACCCAGTACTTC
CDR3 protein: CASSQDQGGLPETQYF

J gene: TRBJ2-7
V gene: TRBV3-1/TRBV3-2
clone size: .
D gene: .
CDR3 DNA: TGTGCCAGCAGCCAAGACAGAGGGGGAAGCTACGAGCAGTACTTC
CDR3 protein: CASSQDRGGSYEQYF

J gene: TRBJ2-1
V gene: TRBV5-1
clone size: .
D gene: TRBD2
CDR3 DNA: TGCGCCAGCAGCTTGGGACTAGCTGCTGAGCAGTTCTTC
CDR3 protein: CASSLGLAAEQFF

J gene: TRBJ1-4
V gene: TRBV30
clone size: .
D gene: TRBD1
CDR3 DNA: TGTGCCTGGAGCCCGGGACAGGGGCAGAATGAAAAACTGTTTTTT
CDR3 protein: CAWSPGQGQNEKLFF

J gene: TRBJ2-5
V gene: TRBV5-1
clone size: once
D gene: .
CDR3 DNA: TGCGCCAGCAGCTTCAGGACAGATCAAGAGACCCAGTACTTC
CDR3 protein: CASSFRTDQETQYF

J gene: TRBJ1-2
V gene: TRBV7-2
clone size: .
D gene: .
CDR3 DNA: TGTGCCAGCAGCTTAGCACGGAACTATGGCTACACCTTC
CDR3 protein: CASSLARNYGYTF

J gene: TRBJ2-5
V gene: TRBV5-1
clone size: once
D gene: TRBD1
CDR3 DNA: TGCGCCAGCAGCTTACAGGGGTACCAAGAGACCCAGTACTTC
CDR3 protein: CASSLQGYQETQYF

J gene: TRBJ2-3
V gene: TRBV11-2
clone size: .
D gene: .
CDR3 DNA: TGTGCCAGCAGCTTAGCTGCAGGGTCAGATACGCAGTATTTT
CDR3 protein: CASSLAAGSDTQYF

J gene: TRBJ1-5
V gene: TRBV6-5
clone size: .
D gene: .
CDR3 DNA: TGTGCCAGCCGCCGGGATAGCAATCAGCCCCAGCATTTT
CDR3 protein: CASRRDSNQPQHF

J gene: TRBJ1-5
V gene: TRBV6-5
clone size: .
D gene: TRBD1
CDR3 DNA: TGTGCCAGCCGGGGACAGATCTTCAATCAGCCCCAGCATTTT
CDR3 protein: CASRGQIFNQPQHF

J gene: TRBJ1-6
V gene: TRBV19
clone size: .
D gene: TRBD1
CDR3 DNA: TGTGCCAGTAGTATCGGAGGGGGCAATTCACCCCTCCACTTT
CDR3 protein: CASSIGGGNSPLHF

J gene: TRBJ1-3
V gene: TRBV5-1
clone size: .
D gene: .
CDR3 DNA: TGCGCCAGCAGCTTCGGGGAAACTGGAAACACCATATATTTT
CDR3 protein: CASSFGETGNTIYF

J gene: TRBJ2-1
V gene: TRBV14
clone size: few
D gene: TRBD2
CDR3 DNA: TGTGCCAGCAGCCCTCCTAGCGGCTACAATGAGCAGTTCTTC
CDR3 protein: CASSPPSGYNEQFF

J gene: TRBJ1-1
V gene: TRBV14
clone size: .
D gene: .
CDR3 DNA: TGTGCCAGCAGCCAGCAGGGAGGGAGCACTGAAGCTTTCTTT
CDR3 protein: CASSQQGGSTEAFF

J gene: TRBJ2-2
V gene: TRBV2
clone size: .
D gene: TRBD2
CDR3 DNA: TGTGCCAGCAGCCCTAGCGGGGGATACGCGAACACCGGGGAGCTGTTTTTT
CDR3 protein: CASSPSGGYANTGELFF

J gene: TRBJ1-3
V gene: TRBV7-8
clone size: .
D gene: .
CDR3 DNA: TGTGCCAGCAGCTTAGCTCCCGGGGCTGGAAACACCATATATTTT
CDR3 protein: CASSLAPGAGNTIYF

J gene: TRBJ2-2
V gene: TRBV30
clone size: .
D gene: .
CDR3 DNA: TGTGCCTGGAGAAAGACAGTAAACACCGGGGAGCTGTTTTTT
CDR3 protein: CAWRKTVNTGELFF

J gene: TRBJ1-1
V gene: TRBV6-5
clone size: .
D gene: .
CDR3 DNA: TGTGCCAGCAGTTACGAGGGTAACACTGAAGCTTTCTTT
CDR3 protein: CASSYEGNTEAFF

J gene: TRBJ1-4
V gene: TRBV29-1
clone size: .
D gene: .
CDR3 DNA: TGCAGCGTTGAACCGGGTCTTGGTGAAAAACTGTTTTTT
CDR3 protein: CSVEPGLGEKLFF

J gene: TRBJ1-2
V gene: TRBV10-3
clone size: .
D gene: TRBD1
CDR3 DNA: TGTGCCATCAGTGATCACCCAGGGGGGCCCTATGGCTACACCTTC
CDR3 protein: CAISDHPGGPYGYTF

J gene: TRBJ1-1
V gene: TRBV4-1
clone size: .
D gene: .
CDR3 DNA: TGCGCCAGCAGCCCCAATTCGTTGGCAAACCCTGAAGCTTTCTTT
CDR3 protein: CASSPNSLANPEAFF

J gene: TRBJ1-2
V gene: TRBV5-8
clone size: .
D gene: TRBD1
CDR3 DNA: TGTGCCAGCAGTCCGAAGACAGGGGCTTCCATAGGGAACTATGGCTACACCTTC
CDR3 protein: CASSPKTGASIGNYGYTF

J gene: TRBJ1-2
V gene: TRBV7-9
clone size: once
D gene: .
CDR3 DNA: TGTGCCAGCAGCCAGTCCCAGAACTATGGCTACACCTTC
CDR3 protein: CASSQSQNYGYTF

J gene: TRBJ1-1
V gene: TRBV3-1/TRBV3-2
clone size: .
D gene: .
CDR3 DNA: TGTGCCAGCAGCCAAGTGGGGGGGGCATGGGAAGCTTTCTTT
CDR3 protein: CASSQVGGAWEAFF

J gene: TRBJ2-3
V gene: TRBV6-1
clone size: .
D gene: .
CDR3 DNA: TGTGCCAGCAGTGAATACCAGCGGCGCACAGATACGCAGTATTTT
CDR3 protein: CASSEYQRRTDTQYF

J gene: TRBJ1-2
V gene: TRBV30
clone size: .
D gene: TRBD1
CDR3 DNA: TGTGCCTGGAGTGTTTCAGGGGGATATGGCTACACCTTC
CDR3 protein: CAWSVSGGYGYTF